The T cell receptor beta chain under discussion was sequenced for a study of CD8+ T cells in alopecia areata. General study findings and limits: In scalp and blood, many expanded lesional clones persisted during tofacitinib.

As to this clone: Its antigen is not identified.

After isolation, RNA underwent reverse transcription to generate cDNA as the sequencing template. Measured with immunoSEQ multiplex PCR; TCRdb has only the in-frame clones, and not every one. The table lists 200,000 to 250,000 clones, 64% of them singletons, with about 4.2% in the top ten. Treatment reported: oral pan-JAK inhibitor, 5-10 mg twice daily. The CDR3 extends over 13 amino acids. Germline trimming cut 2 bases from V and 6 bases from J; bases unmatched to any gene: 3. CDR1 is SGHAT and CDR2 is FQNNGV in the germline V gene. The chain uses TRBV11-2 and TRBJ2-7, with 8 bases fitting TRBD2. The input for sequencing was CD4+ T cells sorted from blood, taken at week 4, from a patient treated with tofacitinib. This TCR came from a human donor with alopecia areata. Here the CDR3 reads CASSLNGGGEQYF. CDR3 nucleotides: TGTGCCAGCAGCTTAAACGGGGGGGGCGAGCAGTACTTC. Combining the CDR3 with reference TRBV11-2 and TRBJ2-7 gives the whole variable domain EAGVAQSPRYKIIEKRQSVAFWCNPISGHATLYWYQQILGQGPKLLIQFQNNGVVDDSQLPKDRFSAERLKGVDSTLKIQPAKLEDSAVYLCASSLNGGGEQYFGPGTRLTVT.